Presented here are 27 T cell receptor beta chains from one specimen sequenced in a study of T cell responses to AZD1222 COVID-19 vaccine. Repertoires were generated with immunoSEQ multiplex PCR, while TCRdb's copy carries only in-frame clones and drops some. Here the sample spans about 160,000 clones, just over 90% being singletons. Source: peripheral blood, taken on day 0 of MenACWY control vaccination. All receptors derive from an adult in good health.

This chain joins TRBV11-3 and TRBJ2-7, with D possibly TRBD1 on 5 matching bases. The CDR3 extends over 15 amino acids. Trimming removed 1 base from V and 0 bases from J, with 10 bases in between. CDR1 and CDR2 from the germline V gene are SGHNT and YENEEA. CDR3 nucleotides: TGTGCCAGCAGCTTAGGACAGATGAGCTCCTACGAGCAGTACTTC. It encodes CASSLGQMSSYEQYF.

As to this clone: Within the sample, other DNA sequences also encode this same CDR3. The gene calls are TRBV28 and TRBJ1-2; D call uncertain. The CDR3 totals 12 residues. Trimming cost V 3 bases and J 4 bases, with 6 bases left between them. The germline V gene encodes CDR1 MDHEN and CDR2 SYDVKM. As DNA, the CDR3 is TGTGCCAGCAGTTTGCGGGGCTATGGCTACACCTTC. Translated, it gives CASSLRGYGYTF.

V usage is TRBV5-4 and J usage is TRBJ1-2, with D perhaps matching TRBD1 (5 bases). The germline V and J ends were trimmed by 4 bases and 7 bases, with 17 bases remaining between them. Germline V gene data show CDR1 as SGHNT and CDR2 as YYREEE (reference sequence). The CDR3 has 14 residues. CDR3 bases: TGTGCCAGCAGCCCCCTTGACCGCGGGGGTGGCTACACCTTC. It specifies CASSPLDRGGGYTF.

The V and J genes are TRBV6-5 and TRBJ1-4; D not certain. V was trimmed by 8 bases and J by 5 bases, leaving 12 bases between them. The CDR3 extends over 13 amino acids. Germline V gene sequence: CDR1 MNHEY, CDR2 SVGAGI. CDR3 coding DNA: TGTGCCAGCGCCCGGGGATTAAATGAAAAACTGTTTTTT. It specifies CASARGLNEKLFF.

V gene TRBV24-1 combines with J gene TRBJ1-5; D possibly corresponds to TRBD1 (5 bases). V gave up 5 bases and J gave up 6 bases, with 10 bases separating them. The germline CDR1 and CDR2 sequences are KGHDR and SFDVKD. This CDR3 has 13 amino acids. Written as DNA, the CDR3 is TGTGCCACCAGTGCCGGGGGAGGTCAGCCCCAGCATTTT. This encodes CATSAGGGQPQHF.

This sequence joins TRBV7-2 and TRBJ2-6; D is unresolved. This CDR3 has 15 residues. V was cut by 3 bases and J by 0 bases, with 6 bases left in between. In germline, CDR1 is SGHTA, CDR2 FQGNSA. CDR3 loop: CASSFGSSGANVLTF. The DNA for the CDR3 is TGTGCCAGCAGCTTTGGCAGCTCTGGGGCCAACGTCCTGACTTTC.

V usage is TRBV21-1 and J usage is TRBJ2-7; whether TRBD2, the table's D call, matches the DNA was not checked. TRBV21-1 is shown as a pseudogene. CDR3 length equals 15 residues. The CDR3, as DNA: TGTGCCAGCAGCAAAGGAGCCCGGGGTTCTTCAGGGCAGTACTTC. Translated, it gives CASSKGARGSSGQYF.

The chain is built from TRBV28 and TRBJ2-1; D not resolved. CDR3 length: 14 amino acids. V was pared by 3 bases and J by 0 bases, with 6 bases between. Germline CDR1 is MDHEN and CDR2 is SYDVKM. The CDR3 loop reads CASSFPNSYNEQFF. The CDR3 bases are TGTGCCAGCAGTTTTCCCAACTCCTACAATGAGCAGTTCTTC.

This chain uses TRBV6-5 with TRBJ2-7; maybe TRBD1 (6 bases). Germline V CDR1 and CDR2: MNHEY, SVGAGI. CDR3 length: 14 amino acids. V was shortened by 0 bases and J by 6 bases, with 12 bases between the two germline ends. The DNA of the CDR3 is TGTGCCAGCAGTTACTCACAGGGACGGGCCGAGCAGTACTTC. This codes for CASSYSQGRAEQYF.

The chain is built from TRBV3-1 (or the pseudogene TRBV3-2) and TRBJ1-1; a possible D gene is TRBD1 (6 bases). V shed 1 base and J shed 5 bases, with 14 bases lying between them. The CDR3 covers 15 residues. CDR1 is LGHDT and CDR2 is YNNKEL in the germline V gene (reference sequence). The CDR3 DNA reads TGTGCCAGCAGCCAAGGGGGGGGGCGAGGAACTGAAGCTTTCTTT. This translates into CASSQGGGRGTEAFF.

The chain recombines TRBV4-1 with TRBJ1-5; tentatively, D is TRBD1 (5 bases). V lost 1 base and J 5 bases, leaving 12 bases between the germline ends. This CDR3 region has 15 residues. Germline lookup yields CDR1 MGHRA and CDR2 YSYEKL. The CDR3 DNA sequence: TGCGCCAGCAGCCAAGGCCAGGGTGAGCATCAGCCCCAGCATTTT. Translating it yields CASSQGQGEHQPQHF.

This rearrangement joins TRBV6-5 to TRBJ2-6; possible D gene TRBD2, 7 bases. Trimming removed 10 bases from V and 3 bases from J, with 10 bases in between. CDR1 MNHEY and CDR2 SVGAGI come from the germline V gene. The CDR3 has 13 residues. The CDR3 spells CATGGLGANVLTF. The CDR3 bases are TGTGCCACCGGGGGGCTTGGGGCCAACGTCCTGACTTTC.

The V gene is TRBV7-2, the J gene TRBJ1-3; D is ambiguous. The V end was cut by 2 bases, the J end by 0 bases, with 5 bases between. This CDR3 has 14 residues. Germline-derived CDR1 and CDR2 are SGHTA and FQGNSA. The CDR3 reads CASSLRRSGNTIYF. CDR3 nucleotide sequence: TGTGCCAGCAGCTTAAGACGCTCTGGAAACACCATATATTTT.

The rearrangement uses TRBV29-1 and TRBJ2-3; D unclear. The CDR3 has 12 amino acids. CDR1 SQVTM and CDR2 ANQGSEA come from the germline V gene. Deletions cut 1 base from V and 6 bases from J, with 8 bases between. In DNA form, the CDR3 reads TGCAGCGTTGAAGGGGCGTCGGATACGCAGTATTTT. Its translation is CSVEGASDTQYF.

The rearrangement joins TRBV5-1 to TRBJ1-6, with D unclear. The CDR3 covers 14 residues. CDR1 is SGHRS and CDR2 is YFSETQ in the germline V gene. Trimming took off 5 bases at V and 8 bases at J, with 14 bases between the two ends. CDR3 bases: TGCGCCAGCAGTAATGCGGGGTTCGATTCACCCCTCCACTTT. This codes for CASSNAGFDSPLHF. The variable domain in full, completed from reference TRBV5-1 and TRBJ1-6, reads KAGVTQTPRYLIKTRGQQVTLSCSPISGHRSVSWYQQTPGQGLQFLFEYFSETQRNKGNFPGRFSGRQFSNSRSEMNVSTLELGDSALYLCASSNAGFDSPLHFGNGTRLTVT.

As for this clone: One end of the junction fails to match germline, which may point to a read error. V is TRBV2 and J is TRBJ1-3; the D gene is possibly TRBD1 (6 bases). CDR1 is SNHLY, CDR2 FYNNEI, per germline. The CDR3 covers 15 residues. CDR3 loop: CASGDGGPSGNTIYF. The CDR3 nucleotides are TGTGCCAGCGGTGACGGGGGCCCCTCTGGAAACACCATATATTTT. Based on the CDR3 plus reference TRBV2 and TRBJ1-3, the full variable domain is EPEVTQTPSHQVTQMGQEVILRCVPISNHLYFYWYRQILGQKVEFLVSFYNNEISEKSEIFDDQFSVERPDGSNFTLKIRSTKLEDSAMYFCASGDGGPSGNTIYFGEGSWLTVV.

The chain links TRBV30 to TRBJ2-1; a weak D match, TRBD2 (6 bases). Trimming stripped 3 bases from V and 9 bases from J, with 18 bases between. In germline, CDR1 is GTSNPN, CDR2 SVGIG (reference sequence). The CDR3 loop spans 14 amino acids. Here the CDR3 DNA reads TGTGCCTGGAGGGGGACTGTAGGCCCCGGTGAGCAGTTCTTC. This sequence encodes CAWRGTVGPGEQFF. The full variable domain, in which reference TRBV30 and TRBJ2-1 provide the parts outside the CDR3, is SQTIHQWPATLVQPVGSPLSLECTVEGTSNPNLYWYRQAAGRGLQLLFYSVGIGQISSEVPQNLSASRPQDRQFILSSKKLLLSDSGFYLCAWRGTVGPGEQFFGPGTRLTVL.

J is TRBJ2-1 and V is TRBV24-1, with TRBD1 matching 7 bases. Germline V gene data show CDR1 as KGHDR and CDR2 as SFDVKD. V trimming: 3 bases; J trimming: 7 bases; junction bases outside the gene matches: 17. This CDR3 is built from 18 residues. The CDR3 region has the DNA TGTGCCACCAGTGATCCTGCTCCGGGACAGTTCCCTAGGAATGAGCAGTTCTTC. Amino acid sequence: CATSDPAPGQFPRNEQFF.

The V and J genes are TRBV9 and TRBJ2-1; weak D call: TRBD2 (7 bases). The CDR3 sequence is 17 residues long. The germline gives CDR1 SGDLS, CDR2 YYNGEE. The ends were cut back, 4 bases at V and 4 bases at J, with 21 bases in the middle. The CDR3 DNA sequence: TGTGCCAGCAGCCAAGCTCAAGGGGGAGGGACATACAATGAGCAGTTCTTC. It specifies CASSQAQGGGTYNEQFF.

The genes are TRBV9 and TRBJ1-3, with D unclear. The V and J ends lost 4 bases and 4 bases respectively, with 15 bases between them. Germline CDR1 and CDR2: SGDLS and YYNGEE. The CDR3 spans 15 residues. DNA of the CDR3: TGTGCCAGCAGCTCATCCTTGGGGAAGGGAAACACCATATATTTT. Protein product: CASSSSLGKGNTIYF.

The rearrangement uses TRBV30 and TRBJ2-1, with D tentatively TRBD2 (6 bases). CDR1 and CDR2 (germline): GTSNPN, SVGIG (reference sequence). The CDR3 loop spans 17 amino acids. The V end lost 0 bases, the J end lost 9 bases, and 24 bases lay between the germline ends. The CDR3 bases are TGTGCCTGGAGTGTAGGAGCCGGGACCCCGGGGGTTGGTGAGCAGTTCTTC. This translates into CAWSVGAGTPGVGEQFF.

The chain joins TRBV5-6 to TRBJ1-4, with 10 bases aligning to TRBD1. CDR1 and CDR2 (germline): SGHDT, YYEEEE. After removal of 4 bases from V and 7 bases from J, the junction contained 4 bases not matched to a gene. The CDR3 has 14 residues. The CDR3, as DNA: TGTGCCAGCAGCGAAGGACAGGGGGTTGAAAAACTGTTTTTT. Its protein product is CASSEGQGVEKLFF.

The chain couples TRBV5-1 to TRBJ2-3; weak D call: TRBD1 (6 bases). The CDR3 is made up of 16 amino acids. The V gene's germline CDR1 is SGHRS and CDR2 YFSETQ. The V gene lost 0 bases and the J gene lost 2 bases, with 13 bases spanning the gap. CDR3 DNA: TGCGCCAGCAGCTTGGAGGGGGACCGATCCACAGATACGCAGTATTTT. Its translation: CASSLEGDRSTDTQYF.

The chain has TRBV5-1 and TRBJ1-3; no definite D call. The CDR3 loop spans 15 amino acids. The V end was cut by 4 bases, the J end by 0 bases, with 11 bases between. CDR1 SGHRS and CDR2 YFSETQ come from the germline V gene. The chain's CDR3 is CASSEDSSSGNTIYF. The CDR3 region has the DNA TGCGCCAGCAGCGAGGACTCGAGCTCTGGAAACACCATATATTTT.

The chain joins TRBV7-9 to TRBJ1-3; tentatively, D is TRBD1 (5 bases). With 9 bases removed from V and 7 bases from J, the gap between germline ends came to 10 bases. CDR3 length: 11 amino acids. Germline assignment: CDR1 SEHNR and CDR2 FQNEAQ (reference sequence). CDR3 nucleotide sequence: TGTGCCAGTACTGAGGGGAACACCATATATTTT. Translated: CASTEGNTIYF.

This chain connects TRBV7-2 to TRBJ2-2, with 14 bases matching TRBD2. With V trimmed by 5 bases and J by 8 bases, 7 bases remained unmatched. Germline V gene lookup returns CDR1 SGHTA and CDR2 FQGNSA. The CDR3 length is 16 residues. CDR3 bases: TGTGCCAGCAGCGCGACGGGACTAGCGGGAGCGGGGGAGCTGTTTTTT. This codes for CASSATGLAGAGELFF.

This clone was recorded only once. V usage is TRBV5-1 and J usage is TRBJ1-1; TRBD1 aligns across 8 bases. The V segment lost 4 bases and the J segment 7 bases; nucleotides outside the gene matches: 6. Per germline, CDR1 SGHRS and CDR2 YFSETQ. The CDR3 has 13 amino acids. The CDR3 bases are TGCGCCAGCAGCAGCGGGACAGGCCTTGAAGCTTTCTTT. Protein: CASSSGTGLEAFF.